This T cell receptor beta chain was sequenced for a study of T cells in Graves' hyperthyroidism and ophthalmopathy. Amplified TCR beta CDR3 regions derived from RNA transcripts. The study used the HTBI primer set for a first-round RT-PCR of the TCR CDR3. TCRdb redid the calling of the multiplex PCR reads with MiXCR, one entry per CDR3 protein. The sample has hundreds of thousands of distinct CDR3 sequences, around 15% seen once; the top ten hold 10% to 13%. Germline V gives CDR1 MNHEY, CDR2 SVGAGI. The V gene lost 4 bases and the J gene lost 9 bases, with 16 bases spanning the gap. The CDR3 runs 14 residues. Patients aged 18 to 65 had newly diagnosed hyperthyroidism of under 2 months' duration. Based on clinical symptoms, serum thyroxine and TRAb, thyroid ultrasound and orbital computed tomography, diagnoses were reached.

This clonotype originated in a woman aged 18 to 35 with Graves' hyperthyroidism. The chain couples TRBV6-5 to TRBJ2-1, with D uncertain. Material: blood. This CDR3 is CASSSTSEWGEQFF. In DNA form, the CDR3 reads TGTGCCAGCAGTTCGACATCGGAGTGGGGTGAGCAGTTCTTC.